This T cell receptor (beta chain) stems from a study of blood T cell repertoires in COVID-19. As for the study in general: Both acute and convalescent COVID-19 samples were obtained from the United States, Italy and Spain. In each case, the material was cDNA or gDNA derived from T cells, B-cell-depleted T cells, or PBMCs.

As handled by the study authors: Nucleated cell number was recorded as an estimate derived from reference gene primer amplification. The method was immunoSEQ multiplex PCR; TCRdb's version includes in-frame clones alone and lacks a portion of them. The DNA gave D and trimming, while V, J and clone size come from that table. The table shows about 26,000 clones, with approximately 70% occurring only once. This CDR3 spans 13 amino acids. Trimming left V 3 bases short and J 7 bases short, with 13 bases between. Per germline, CDR1 DFQATT and CDR2 SNEGSKA (reference sequence). V and J are TRBV20-1 and TRBJ1-5, with D tentatively TRBD1 (6 bases). The sample taken for sequencing was peripheral blood. The origin of this receptor is a man aged 60-69 years with active or convalescent COVID-19. This CDR3 is CSASRGQNQPQHF. CDR3 coding DNA: TGCAGTGCTAGTAGGGGACAAAACCAGCCCCAGCATTTT.